The present entry profiles one T cell receptor beta chain with its context. The antigen is unknown. V shed 5 bases and J 3 bases; nucleotides not matched to a gene: 11. The CDR3 contains 17 residues. Germline V gives CDR1 MDHEN, CDR2 SYDVKM. This sample was taken from a study of shared clonotypes between healthy human individuals. Profiling relied on immunoSEQ multiplex PCR, and the TCRdb table lists in-frame clones only, not all of them. The profile shows hundreds of thousands of clones, about 96% of them singletons. The study's findings and limits: Tissues were not sampled, only blood, and their repertoires likely differ.

The chain has TRBV28 and TRBJ1-5; 9 positions agree with TRBD1. Sequencing was carried out using naive CD4+ T cells sorted from blood. Subset given: CD45RA+ positively selected. The TCR originated in a woman in her twenties or thirties in good health. The DNA for the CDR3 is TGTGCCAGCAGTCCCAGGCGGGACAGGGCTTTCAATCAGCCCCAGCATTTT. Translated, it gives CASSPRRDRAFNQPQHF.